This T cell receptor (beta chain) derives from a study of human T cells and chemical hapten exposure. Study-wide context: Small volume differences among pooled libraries mainly caused per-sample TCR yield variation.

Unique molecular identifiers were attached to individual cDNA molecules within the library. TCRdb fed the RACE reads into MiXCR, producing one record per CDR3 protein. Of 45,000 or so distinct CDR3 sequences listed, almost 4.5% were seen once; the top ten hold 5.8%. This clonotype was seen repeatedly, ten times or more. This sample's time point: healthy volunteer bleed at 2 weeks. Total RNA was isolated from whole blood that had not been fractionated. Germline V gives CDR1 SGHAT, CDR2 FQNNGV. The CDR3 has 11 amino acids. V lost 4 bases and J lost 12; bases outside the gene matches: 3. Sequencing was carried out using whole blood. This receptor was identified in a human donor in good health. Some clones in this sample may be carry-over from other donors' samples. V gene TRBV11-2 combines with J gene TRBJ2-7; 10 bases fit TRBD1. CDR3 in DNA: TGTGCCAGCAGCTCGGGACAGGGGTTGTACTTC. Its translation is CASSSGQGLYF.